The 18 T cell receptor beta chains below all came from one sample that was sequenced in a study of blood T cell repertoires in COVID-19. The protocol was immunoSEQ multiplex PCR, while the TCRdb copy is restricted to in-frame clones and leaves out a portion. The sample contains about 60,000 clones, about 78% of which appear only once. The source material was peripheral blood. The receptor set was obtained from a woman older than 75 with acute or convalescent COVID-19.

This clone was seen only once. The rearrangement joins TRBV2 to TRBJ2-7, with TRBD2 matching 15 bases. With V trimmed by 7 bases and J by 7 bases, 11 bases remained unmatched. CDR3 length equals 16 residues. CDR1 SNHLY and CDR2 FYNNEI come from the germline V gene. Here the CDR3 DNA reads TGTGCCAGCAAAGGACTAGCGGGAGGGCCGGGGGAGGAGCAGTACTTC. It specifies CASKGLAGGPGEEQYF.

V usage is TRBV11-2 and J usage is TRBJ2-7, with D possibly matching TRBD1 (6 bases). CDR3 size: 15 residues. The V and J ends lost 5 bases and 7 bases respectively, with 21 bases between them. Germline V gene sequence: CDR1 SGHAT, CDR2 FQNNGV. The CDR3 reads CASSIPGTPFVEQYF. For the CDR3, the DNA is TGTGCCAGCAGCATCCCCGGGACACCGTTTGTGGAGCAGTACTTC.

This rearrangement joins TRBV13 to TRBJ1-1, with a tentative D call TRBD1 (5 bases). V lost 1 base and J lost 4, with 10 bases in between. The CDR3 covers 14 residues. The germline gives CDR1 PRHDT, CDR2 FYEKMQ (reference sequence). The CDR3, as DNA: TGTGCCAGCAGCTTAGAGGCGGGGGGCACTGAAGCTTTCTTT. It is translated as CASSLEAGGTEAFF.

The chain recombines TRBV5-8 with TRBJ2-7, with TRBD2 matching over 7 bases. There are 15 residues in the CDR3. Trimming removed 4 bases from V and 6 bases from J; junction bases left unmatched: 13. Germline assignment: CDR1 SGHTS and CDR2 YDEGEE. The CDR3 DNA sequence: TGTGCCAGCAGCCCCCTGGGGGGAGGGCCCTCCGAGCAGTACTTC. Translated, it gives CASSPLGGGPSEQYF.

V and J are TRBV10-3 and TRBJ1-5, with D maybe TRBD1 (6 bases). V lost 0 bases and J 2 bases, leaving 23 bases between the germline ends. CDR1 and CDR2 from the germline V gene are ENHRY and SYGVKD. The CDR3 extends over 20 amino acids. In nucleotides, the CDR3 is TGTGCCATCAGTGAGTCGATAGCCAGGGGTGGATCTATTGGCAATCAGCCCCAGCATTTT. This encodes CAISESIARGGSIGNQPQHF.

V is TRBV4-2 and J is TRBJ1-1; 9 nucleotides line up with TRBD1. V trimming: 3 bases; J trimming: 2 bases; junction bases outside the gene matches: 7. Germline assignment: CDR1 LGHNA and CDR2 YNFKEQ. The CDR3 consists of 16 residues. The CDR3 DNA follows: TGTGCCAGCAGCCAGCCAAGACAGGGGGATAACACTGAAGCTTTCTTT. Its protein product is CASSQPRQGDNTEAFF.

The rearrangement uses TRBV7-3 and TRBJ2-3; 7 nucleotides line up with TRBD1. Trimming cost V 4 bases and J 0 bases; bases outside gene matches: 7. Germline V gene sequence: CDR1 SGHTA, CDR2 FQGTGA. The CDR3 length is 16 residues. In DNA, the CDR3 is TGTGCCAGCAGCTCCCAACAGGGGTTAAGCACAGATACGCAGTATTTT. It yields the protein CASSSQQGLSTDTQYF.

This clone was counted a few times. The chain is built from TRBV7-2 and TRBJ2-1; the match to TRBD2 covers 10 bases. CDR1 is SGHTA and CDR2 is FQGNSA in the germline V gene. This CDR3 has 16 residues. Trimming cost V 2 bases and J 8 bases; bases outside gene matches: 9. DNA of the CDR3: TGTGCCAGCAGCTTACTAGCGGGAGTTGCGGGCGATGAGCAGTTCTTC. Translated: CASSLLAGVAGDEQFF. The full variable domain, completed using reference TRBV7-2 and TRBJ2-1, is GAGVSQSPSNKVTEKGKDVELRCDPISGHTALYWYRQSLGQGLEFLIYFQGNSAPDKSGLPSDRFSAERTGGSVSTLTIQRTQQEDSAVYLCASSLLAGVAGDEQFFGPGTRLTVL.

The rearrangement uses TRBV7-3 and TRBJ2-1, with 7 bases lining up with TRBD2. CDR1 SGHTA and CDR2 FQGTGA come from the germline V gene. This CDR3 region has 17 residues. The V and J ends lost 5 bases and 0 bases, in that order; junction bases with no gene match: 10. DNA for the CDR3: TGTGCCAGCAGCCCCTACGTAGCGGGCTACTCCTACAATGAGCAGTTCTTC. This encodes CASSPYVAGYSYNEQFF.

This chain connects TRBV27 to TRBJ2-3, with a weak D call TRBD2 (5 bases). This CDR3 has 16 residues. Germline V CDR1 and CDR2: MNHEY, SMNVEV (reference sequence). V lost 0 bases to trimming and J lost 6 bases, with 16 bases between them. In DNA, the CDR3 is TGTGCCAGCAGTTTATCCCGAATACCTCGCGGGGATACGCAGTATTTT. This gives the protein CASSLSRIPRGDTQYF.

Here the CDR3 DNA reads TGTGCCAGCAGCTTATCCGTGAACACTGAAGCTTTCTTT. Translating gives CASSLSVNTEAFF. The rearrangement uses TRBV7-3 and TRBJ1-1; D call uncertain. V lost 2 bases and J lost 0, with 4 bases in between. This CDR3 has 13 amino acids. CDR1 is SGHTA, CDR2 FQGTGA, per germline.

This chain connects TRBV6-5 to TRBJ2-7, with 13 nucleotides matching TRBD2. CDR3 size: 16 residues. CDR1 is MNHEY and CDR2 is SVGAGI in the germline V gene. V lost 0 bases to trimming and J lost 1 base; unmatched junction nucleotides: 0. In DNA form, the CDR3 reads TGTGCCAGCAGTTACTCGGGACTAGCGGGGTCCTACGAGCAGTACTTC. Translating it yields CASSYSGLAGSYEQYF.

The rearrangement links TRBV4-3 to TRBJ1-6; possibly TRBD1 for D (6 bases). The V gene lost 0 bases and the J gene lost 5 bases, with 17 bases spanning the gap. The CDR3 extends over 18 amino acids. Germline CDR1 reads LGHNA; CDR2 reads YSLEER. The CDR3 DNA reads TGCGCCAGCAGCCAAGATATATCCAGGACAGCTAATAATTCACCCCTCCACTTT. This translates into CASSQDISRTANNSPLHF.

The chain recombines TRBV7-2 with TRBJ2-7; possible D gene TRBD2, 5 bases. The CDR3 is 14 residues long. Germline values: CDR1 SGHTA, CDR2 FQGNSA. The ends were cut back, 5 bases at V and 0 bases at J, with 11 bases in the middle. The CDR3 DNA reads TGTGCCAGCAGCCCGGGGTCGGCCTCCTACGAGCAGTACTTC. Its protein product is CASSPGSASYEQYF.

A few counts support this clone. Relative to the germline gene, one junction end is altered; a read error may explain this. V gene TRBV12-3 or TRBV12-4 combines with J gene TRBJ1-2, with 7 bases that match TRBD1. This CDR3 spans 12 amino acids. The CDR3 DNA reads TGTGCCAGCAGTTTAGGACAGGGACTGGAGGCCTTC. This codes for CASSLGQGLEAF.

V is TRBV28 and J is TRBJ1-6; D gene uncertain. Trimming stripped 5 bases from V and 4 bases from J, with 9 bases between. Germline CDR1 and CDR2: MDHEN and SYDVKM. This CDR3 region has 14 residues. The CDR3 nucleotides read TGTGCCAGCAGTCAGTACAAGTATAATTCACCCCTCCACTTT. Encoded protein: CASSQYKYNSPLHF. Full variable domain (remainder filled in from reference TRBV28 and TRBJ1-6): DVKVTQSSRYLVKRTGEKVFLECVQDMDHENMFWYRQDPGLGLRLIYFSYDVKMKEKGDIPEGYSVSREKKERFSLILESASTNQTSMYLCASSQYKYNSPLHFGNGTRLTVT.

V and J are TRBV5-1 and TRBJ1-3; D remains unclear. The CDR3 consists of 21 residues. Germline V gene data show CDR1 as SGHRS and CDR2 as YFSETQ. The germline V and J ends were trimmed by 0 bases and 1 base, with 26 bases remaining between them. The CDR3 here is CASSLEPPRDTYSFSGNTIYF. For the CDR3, the DNA is TGCGCCAGCAGCTTGGAACCCCCCCGCGACACGTACTCGTTTTCTGGAAACACCATATATTTT.

V is TRBV28 and J is TRBJ1-2; tentatively, D is TRBD1 (5 bases). The CDR3 has 13 amino acids. In germline, CDR1 is MDHEN, CDR2 SYDVKM. V was trimmed by 6 bases and J by 3 bases, leaving 11 bases between them. This chain's CDR3 is CASRNQGDYGYTF. The CDR3 coding sequence is TGTGCCAGCAGAAATCAGGGTGACTATGGCTACACCTTC.